This TCR beta chain was documented in a study of graft-versus-host responses after intestinal transplantation. Overall study: Isolated intestinal, liver-intestinal, or multivisceral transplants had been given to the recipients. Recipients were all induced with anti-thymocyte globulin, then given tacrolimus and steroids for about 3 years.

Measured with immunoSEQ multiplex PCR; TCRdb has only the in-frame clones, and not every one. The data show about 150,000 clones, about 93% seen once. Regarding this clone: Its specificity is unknown.

The study, taken as a whole, reports: Elevated graft-versus-host to host-versus-graft clonal ratios in allografts were recorded for patients with graft-donor T cell macrochimerism. Ileal or blood samples showed some GvH clones first, and such clones were also found in recipient marrow.

The CDR3 is made up of 16 amino acids. Germline V gene data show CDR1 as SGHRS and CDR2 as YFSETQ. Germline trimming cut 3 bases from V and 8 bases from J; bases unmatched to any gene: 8. The sample here was unstimulated CD4+ T cells sorted from spleen or lymph node cells, taken before intestinal transplant. This chain joins TRBV5-1 and TRBJ1-4, with TRBD1 matching over 12 bases. The sequence was collected from a human donor who received an intestinal transplant. CDR3 DNA: TGCGCCAGCAGCTCGGGACAGGGGGCGAGTTTCGAAAAACTGTTTTTT. This translates into CASSSGQGASFEKLFF.